This T cell receptor (beta chain) comes out of a study of cytomegalovirus exposure and HLA in healthy donors. Overall study: Previous work identified 120 million or so unique TCR beta sequences from about 179 million T cells.

Of note for this clone: Its specificity is not known.

The study, taken as a whole, reports: With high specificity and sensitivity, the classifier reportedly diagnosed cytomegalovirus status. In an earlier analysis, most TCR beta V segments were productive about 87% or about 30% of the time.

PCR used 60 Vbeta primers and 13 Jbeta primers. Sequencing was performed with immunoSEQ multiplex PCR; in TCRdb, only in-frame clones are kept and a portion is missing. In the table there are roughly 200,000 clones, around 85% of which are singletons. This CDR3 spans 11 amino acids. Germline assignment: CDR1 GTSNPN and CDR2 SVGIG (reference sequence). V lost 0 bases to trimming and J lost 7 bases, with 6 bases between them. This TCR was sampled from a woman between 50 and 59 years old in good health and CMV-seronegative. Sequencing used PBMCs. V and J are TRBV30 and TRBJ1-1; D is uncertain. The CDR3 loop reads CAWSVSVEAFF. CDR3 sequence (DNA): TGTGCCTGGAGTGTATCAGTTGAAGCTTTCTTT.